The rows below give T cell receptor beta chains drawn from one sample of a study of OX40 agonist ivuxolimab in advanced cancers. Clones were read by immunoSEQ multiplex PCR, and TCRdb kept only the in-frame ones, dropping some. The data contain roughly 58,000 clones, 84% of them singletons. This material consisted of CD4+ or CD8+ T cells sorted from blood, taken in a trial of the OX40 agonist ivuxolimab. The receptors come from an adult with an advanced solid tumor such as melanoma, head and neck, liver or kidney cancer. Both conserved end residues are part of each CDR3. Each record gives: V gene, D gene, J gene, clone size, CDR3 DNA, CDR3 protein. The D gene is left open where the match is weak. For some rows the clone size is stated as once, few or many, or as a class when expanded; others skip it.

v_gene: TRBV29-1
d_gene: TRBD1
j_gene: TRBJ2-5
abundance: .
CDR3nt: TGCAGCGTTGAGAGACAGGGTCAAGAGACCCAGTACTTC
CDR3aa: CSVERQGQETQYF

v_gene: TRBV5-4
d_gene: .
j_gene: TRBJ2-7
abundance: once
CDR3nt: TGTGCCAGCAGCTTGAGGCCGGACTCCTACGAGCAGTACTTC
CDR3aa: CASSLRPDSYEQYF

v_gene: TRBV5-5
d_gene: TRBD1
j_gene: TRBJ2-7
abundance: .
CDR3nt: TGTGCCAGCAGCTTCCGGGACAGGCAGTACTTC
CDR3aa: CASSFRDRQYF

v_gene: TRBV6-5
d_gene: .
j_gene: TRBJ2-7
abundance: once
CDR3nt: TGTGCCAGCAGTTACAGGGGGGAGCAGTACTTC
CDR3aa: CASSYRGEQYF

v_gene: TRBV7-9
d_gene: .
j_gene: TRBJ2-1
abundance: .
CDR3nt: TGTGCCAGCAGCGCACACCTTGACAGAGATTTAGTTCGTGAGCAGTTCTTC
CDR3aa: CASSAHLDRDLVREQFF

v_gene: TRBV5-6
d_gene: TRBD1
j_gene: TRBJ2-2
abundance: .
CDR3nt: TGTGCCAGCAGACGAGGGGGCCCCGGGGAGCTGTTTTTT
CDR3aa: CASRRGGPGELFF

v_gene: TRBV19
d_gene: TRBD1
j_gene: TRBJ1-4
abundance: .
CDR3nt: TGTGCCAGTACCTCCCGTGGACAGGGGAGAGGTGAAAAACTGTTTTTT
CDR3aa: CASTSRGQGRGEKLFF

v_gene: TRBV5-1
d_gene: TRBD2
j_gene: TRBJ2-5
abundance: .
CDR3nt: TGCGCCAGCAGGGCAAGCGGGACCTTACAAGAGACCCAGTACTTC
CDR3aa: CASRASGTLQETQYF

v_gene: TRBV7-2
d_gene: TRBD1
j_gene: TRBJ2-3
abundance: .
CDR3nt: TGTGCCAGCAGCCAAAGGACAGGGATCACAGATACGCAGTATTTT
CDR3aa: CASSQRTGITDTQYF

v_gene: TRBV7-9
d_gene: TRBD2
j_gene: TRBJ2-1
abundance: few
CDR3nt: TGTGCCAGCAGCTCGCAGCGGGAGCAAGGAAATGAGCAGTTCTTC
CDR3aa: CASSSQREQGNEQFF

v_gene: TRBV6-4
d_gene: TRBD1
j_gene: TRBJ1-6
abundance: .
CDR3nt: TGTGCCAGCAGTGAGTTTAAGGGGGCCAATTCACCCCTCCACTTT
CDR3aa: CASSEFKGANSPLHF

v_gene: TRBV5-1
d_gene: .
j_gene: TRBJ2-7
abundance: once
CDR3nt: TGCGCCAGCAGCTTAAACGGCTTGAACTACGAGCAGTACTTC
CDR3aa: CASSLNGLNYEQYF

v_gene: TRBV7-2
d_gene: .
j_gene: TRBJ2-2
abundance: .
CDR3nt: TGTGCCAGCAGCTTATCTTACACCGGGGAGCTGTTTTTT
CDR3aa: CASSLSYTGELFF

v_gene: TRBV7-8
d_gene: TRBD1
j_gene: TRBJ2-5
abundance: .
CDR3nt: TGTGCCAGCAGCCCACGCCGGGACAGGGAGACCCAGTACTTC
CDR3aa: CASSPRRDRETQYF

v_gene: TRBV2
d_gene: .
j_gene: TRBJ1-2
abundance: .
CDR3nt: TGTGCCAGCAGTCCCACGGGGGGCGGCTATGGCTACACCTTC
CDR3aa: CASSPTGGGYGYTF

v_gene: TRBV5-5
d_gene: TRBD1
j_gene: TRBJ2-7
abundance: medium-sized
CDR3nt: TGTGCCAGCAGTCCCGGGACAGGGAGAAGCTACGAGCAGTACTTC
CDR3aa: CASSPGTGRSYEQYF

v_gene: TRBV6-6
d_gene: TRBD1
j_gene: TRBJ2-5
abundance: .
CDR3nt: TGTGCCAGCAGTTACGGGACAGGGTCGGGCCAAGAGACCCAGTACTTC
CDR3aa: CASSYGTGSGQETQYF

v_gene: TRBV6-4
d_gene: .
j_gene: TRBJ1-4
abundance: .
CDR3nt: TGTGCCAGCAGTCCACTATTGGGGGGCCAACTGTTTTTT
CDR3aa: CASSPLLGGQLFF

v_gene: TRBV6-1
d_gene: TRBD1
j_gene: TRBJ1-1
abundance: .
CDR3nt: TGTGCCAGCAGAATCGACAGGGACGGTGAAGCTTTCTTT
CDR3aa: CASRIDRDGEAFF

v_gene: TRBV19
d_gene: .
j_gene: TRBJ1-2
abundance: .
CDR3nt: TGTGCCAGTAGTATAGACCATTACCGGGCAGGCTACACCTTC
CDR3aa: CASSIDHYRAGYTF

v_gene: TRBV6-1
d_gene: .
j_gene: TRBJ1-2
abundance: .
CDR3nt: TGTGCCAGCAGTGAAAGCGTCGGGACAACTAACTATGGCTACACCTTC
CDR3aa: CASSESVGTTNYGYTF

v_gene: TRBV6-4
d_gene: .
j_gene: TRBJ2-1
abundance: .
CDR3nt: TGTGCCAGCAGTGTAGATAAAGCGCGCGATGAGCAGTTCTTC
CDR3aa: CASSVDKARDEQFF

v_gene: TRBV7-2
d_gene: .
j_gene: TRBJ1-5
abundance: .
CDR3nt: TGTGCCAGCAGCTTATCCAGGGGCATGGTAGAGCCCCAGCATTTT
CDR3aa: CASSLSRGMVEPQHF

v_gene: TRBV28
d_gene: .
j_gene: TRBJ2-7
abundance: .
CDR3nt: TGTGCCAGCAGTCCAGGGACCGGGACGCGGGGCGAGCAGTACTTC
CDR3aa: CASSPGTGTRGEQYF

v_gene: TRBV2
d_gene: .
j_gene: TRBJ2-7
abundance: .
CDR3nt: TGTGCCTGCAACTGGGGCAGGGAGAACGAGCAGTACTTC
CDR3aa: CACNWGRENEQYF

v_gene: TRBV18
d_gene: TRBD2
j_gene: TRBJ2-1
abundance: .
CDR3nt: TGTGCCAGCTCACCGACTAGCGGGGGGGTAGTTGAGCAGTTCTTC
CDR3aa: CASSPTSGGVVEQFF

v_gene: TRBV28
d_gene: TRBD1
j_gene: TRBJ1-3
abundance: .
CDR3nt: TGTGCCAGCAGTTCAGCCTCCGGAGGGACAGCTGGAAACACCATATATTTT
CDR3aa: CASSSASGGTAGNTIYF

v_gene: TRBV7-8
d_gene: .
j_gene: TRBJ1-3
abundance: .
CDR3nt: TGTGCCAGCGGTGGAAGGAGGTCTGGAAACACCATATATTTT
CDR3aa: CASGGRRSGNTIYF

v_gene: TRBV19
d_gene: TRBD1
j_gene: TRBJ1-2
abundance: .
CDR3nt: TGTGCCAGTAGGGGGGACAGGGGGACTGTTGGCTACACCTTC
CDR3aa: CASRGDRGTVGYTF

v_gene: TRBV5-1
d_gene: .
j_gene: TRBJ1-4
abundance: .
CDR3nt: .
CDR3aa: CASSPFGNGNEKLFF

v_gene: TRBV6-6
d_gene: .
j_gene: TRBJ2-1
abundance: .
CDR3nt: TGTGCCAGCAGACTACCGGGACAATACAATGAGCAGTTCTTC
CDR3aa: CASRLPGQYNEQFF

v_gene: TRBV6-1
d_gene: .
j_gene: TRBJ1-1
abundance: .
CDR3nt: TGTGCCAGCATTCTTTGGGGCACTGAAGCTTTCTTT
CDR3aa: CASILWGTEAFF

v_gene: TRBV28
d_gene: .
j_gene: TRBJ1-1
abundance: .
CDR3nt: TGTGCCAGCATCTTAGGGGAGAGCACTGAAGCTTTCTTT
CDR3aa: CASILGESTEAFF

v_gene: TRBV5-1
d_gene: .
j_gene: TRBJ2-1
abundance: .
CDR3nt: TGCGCCAGCAGCTTTCCGAGTAAATCAGTCAATGAGCAGTTCTTC
CDR3aa: CASSFPSKSVNEQFF

v_gene: TRBV30
d_gene: .
j_gene: TRBJ1-5
abundance: .
CDR3nt: TGTGCCTGGAGGGGGAATCTCAATCAGCCCCAGCATTTT
CDR3aa: CAWRGNLNQPQHF

v_gene: TRBV7-9
d_gene: TRBD2
j_gene: TRBJ2-5
abundance: .
CDR3nt: TGTGCCAGCAGCCTCGGCGTAGCGGGATCTTGGCAGACCCAGTACTTC
CDR3aa: CASSLGVAGSWQTQYF

v_gene: TRBV27
d_gene: .
j_gene: TRBJ2-7
abundance: .
CDR3nt: TGTGCCAGCAGTTTAAGCTGGGACAACTCCTACGAGCAGTACTTC
CDR3aa: CASSLSWDNSYEQYF

v_gene: TRBV2
d_gene: .
j_gene: TRBJ2-1
abundance: once
CDR3nt: TGTGCCAGCAGTGAGCAGGGGTCATCCTACAATGAGCAGTTCTTC
CDR3aa: CASSEQGSSYNEQFF

v_gene: TRBV6-5
d_gene: .
j_gene: TRBJ2-7
abundance: .
CDR3nt: TGTGCCAGCAGTTATGGCCCCGGTACCTACGAGCAGTACTTC
CDR3aa: CASSYGPGTYEQYF

v_gene: TRBV28
d_gene: .
j_gene: TRBJ1-4
abundance: once
CDR3nt: TGTGCCAGCAGTCCCACTCAGCCTAATGAAAAACTGTTTTTT
CDR3aa: CASSPTQPNEKLFF

v_gene: TRBV30
d_gene: .
j_gene: TRBJ1-6
abundance: .
CDR3nt: TGTGCCTGGGCCGGACAGTATAATTCACCCCTCCACTTT
CDR3aa: CAWAGQYNSPLHF

v_gene: TRBV5-4
d_gene: .
j_gene: TRBJ1-1
abundance: once
CDR3nt: TGTGCCAGCAGCTTGGTTCAATCGGTGAACACTGAAGCTTTCTTT
CDR3aa: CASSLVQSVNTEAFF

v_gene: TRBV29-1
d_gene: .
j_gene: TRBJ1-4
abundance: .
CDR3nt: TGCAGCGTTACAGGGACAACTAATGAAAAACTGTTTTTT
CDR3aa: CSVTGTTNEKLFF

v_gene: TRBV6-6
d_gene: .
j_gene: TRBJ1-4
abundance: .
CDR3nt: TGTACCAGCAGTGCTCGCGGGGAAAAACTGTTTTTT
CDR3aa: CTSSARGEKLFF

v_gene: TRBV6-5
d_gene: .
j_gene: TRBJ2-5
abundance: .
CDR3nt: TGTGCCAGCAGTAATGCAGGGTACCAAGAGACCCAGTACTTC
CDR3aa: CASSNAGYQETQYF

v_gene: TRBV15
d_gene: .
j_gene: TRBJ1-2
abundance: once
CDR3nt: TGTGCCACCAGCAGTAGGAAGAGCGGAGATGGCTACACCTTC
CDR3aa: CATSSRKSGDGYTF

v_gene: TRBV7-9
d_gene: .
j_gene: TRBJ1-5
abundance: .
CDR3nt: TGTGCCAGCAGCTTAGATGTTCAGCCCCAGCATTTT
CDR3aa: CASSLDVQPQHF

v_gene: TRBV11-2
d_gene: TRBD1
j_gene: TRBJ1-3
abundance: .
CDR3nt: TGTGCCAGCAGCCTGGGCGACAGGGCTGTTTCCGGAAACACCATATATTTT
CDR3aa: CASSLGDRAVSGNTIYF

v_gene: TRBV4-1
d_gene: TRBD2
j_gene: TRBJ2-3
abundance: .
CDR3nt: TGCGCCAGCAGCCAAGAAGAGCGGGGGGGCCTGTCTACGCAGTATTTT
CDR3aa: CASSQEERGGLSTQYF

v_gene: TRBV11-2
d_gene: .
j_gene: TRBJ2-5
abundance: .
CDR3nt: TGTGCCAGCAGCTTAGAAGAGACCCAGTACTTC
CDR3aa: CASSLEETQYF

v_gene: TRBV7-2
d_gene: TRBD2
j_gene: TRBJ2-1
abundance: .
CDR3nt: TGTGCCAGCAGCTGGCGGGGGAGCTCCTACAATGAGCAGTTCTTC
CDR3aa: CASSWRGSSYNEQFF

v_gene: TRBV15
d_gene: TRBD1
j_gene: TRBJ1-5
abundance: once
CDR3nt: TGTGCCACCAGCAGAGAGGACAGGTGGGGGGTGGCCCAGCATTTT
CDR3aa: CATSREDRWGVAQHF